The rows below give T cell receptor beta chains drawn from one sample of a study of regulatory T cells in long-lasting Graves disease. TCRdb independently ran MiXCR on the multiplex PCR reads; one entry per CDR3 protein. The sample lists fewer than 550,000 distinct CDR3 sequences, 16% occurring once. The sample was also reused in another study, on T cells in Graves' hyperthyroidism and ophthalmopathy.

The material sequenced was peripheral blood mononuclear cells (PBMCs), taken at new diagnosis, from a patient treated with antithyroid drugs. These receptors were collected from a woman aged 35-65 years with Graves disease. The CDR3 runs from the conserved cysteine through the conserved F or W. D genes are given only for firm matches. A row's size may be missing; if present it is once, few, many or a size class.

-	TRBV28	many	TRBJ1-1	TGTGCCAGCAGCATAAAGAGGGGCCCGGGATTCTTT	CASSIKRGPGFF
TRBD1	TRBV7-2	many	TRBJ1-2	TGTGCCAGCAGCCCCTCGGGACAGTCCTATGGCTACACCTTC	CASSPSGQSYGYTF
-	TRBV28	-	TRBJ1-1	TGTGCCAGCAGTTTAACCTTGACCATGAACACTGAAGCTTTCTTT	CASSLTLTMNTEAFF
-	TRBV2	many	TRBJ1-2	TGTGCCAGCACCGAAGACAGGTCAGGCTACACCTTC	CASTEDRSGYTF
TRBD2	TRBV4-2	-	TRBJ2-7	TGTGCCAGCAGCCAAGATTCGAGCGGGGTGTCCTACGAGCAGTACTTC	CASSQDSSGVSYEQYF
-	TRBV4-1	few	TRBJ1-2	TGCGCCAGCAGCCAAGGTCGACAGGCCCGAACATACTATGGCTACACCTTC	CASSQGRQARTYYGYTF
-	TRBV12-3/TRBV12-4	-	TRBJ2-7	TGTGCCAGCAGTTTATCATGGGGCGCGAGCTCCTACGGGCAGTACTTC	CASSLSWGASSYGQYF
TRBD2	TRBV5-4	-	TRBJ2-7	TGTGCCAGCAGCTCCATAGCGGGGGGCTCCTACGAGCAGTACTTC	CASSSIAGGSYEQYF
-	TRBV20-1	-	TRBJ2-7	TGCAGTGCTTACTGGGAGTCCGAGCAGTACTTC	CSAYWESEQYF
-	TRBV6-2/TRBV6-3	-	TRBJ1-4	TGTGCCAGCAGTGAGTCCAGGGCGGAGGAAAAACTGTTTTTT	CASSESRAEEKLFF
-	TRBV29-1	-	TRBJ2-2	TGCAGCGTTGAGAGGCCGGGACTGAGCACCGGGGAGCTGTTTTTT	CSVERPGLSTGELFF
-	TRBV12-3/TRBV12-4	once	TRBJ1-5	TGTGCCAGCAGTCCGGCAGGGCCCGGGCAGCCCCAGCATTTT	CASSPAGPGQPQHF
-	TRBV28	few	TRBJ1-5	TGTGCCAGCAGTTTGGTGAGCAGGGAGAATCAGCCCCTGCATTTT	CASSLVSRENQPLHF
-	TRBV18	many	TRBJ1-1	TGTGCCAGCTCGGGACAACCCCTGAACACTGAAGCTTTCTTT	CASSGQPLNTEAFF
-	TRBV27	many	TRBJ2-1	TGTGCCAGCAGTTTTGACGGGCGCTCCTACAATGAGCAGTTCTTC	CASSFDGRSYNEQFF
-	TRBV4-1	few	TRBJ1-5	TGCGCCAGCAGCCAAGGGTTCGACAGGTTCAATCAGCCCCAGCATTTT	CASSQGFDRFNQPQHF
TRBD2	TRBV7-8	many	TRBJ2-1	TGTGCCAGCAGCTTAACTAGCGGGGGGGCCCTTTTTGGCAATGAGCAGTTCTTC	CASSLTSGGALFGNEQFF
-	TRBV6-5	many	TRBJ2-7	TGTGCCAGCAGTTACTCGATCGGCGCTTCTCACTCCTACGAGCAGTACTTC	CASSYSIGASHSYEQYF
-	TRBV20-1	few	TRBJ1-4	TGCAGTGCCGGCCCCAATGAAAAACTGTTTTTT	CSAGPNEKLFF
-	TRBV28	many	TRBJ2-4	TGTGCCAGCAGCCTAGGGACGACGCTAGCCAAAAACATTCAGTACTTC	CASSLGTTLAKNIQYF
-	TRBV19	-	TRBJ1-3	TGTGCCAGTAGTGCACAACAGGGCGTCTCTGGAAACACCATATATTTT	CASSAQQGVSGNTIYF
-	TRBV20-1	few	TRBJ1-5	TGCAGTGCTAGCCGGGGGGGAAGCAATCAGCCCCAGCATTTT	CSASRGGSNQPQHF
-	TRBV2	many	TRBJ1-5	TGTGCCAGCAGGGGGGAGGTTGGGCCCCAGCATTTT	CASRGEVGPQHF
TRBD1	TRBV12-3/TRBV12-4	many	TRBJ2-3	TGTGCCAGCGAACAGGGGGCCTATCGCACAGATACGCAGTATTTT	CASEQGAYRTDTQYF
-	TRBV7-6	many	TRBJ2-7	TGTGCCAGCAGCTTAGAGGGGACCTCTACACACGAGCAGTACTTC	CASSLEGTSTHEQYF
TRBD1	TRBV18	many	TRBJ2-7	TGTGCCAGCTCACCAGTGTCCGGACAGGGATCCTACGAGCAGTACTTC	CASSPVSGQGSYEQYF
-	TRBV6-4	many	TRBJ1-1	TGTGCCAGCAGTTACGTGTCGGTAGGGTTAGGCACTGAAGCTTTCTTT	CASSYVSVGLGTEAFF
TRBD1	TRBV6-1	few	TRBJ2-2	TGTGCCAGCAGTATGGGGACAGAAGCCGGGGAGCTGTTTTTT	CASSMGTEAGELFF
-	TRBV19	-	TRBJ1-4	TGTGCCAGTAGTATACAGGGGACGGCTAATGAAAAACTGTTTTTT	CASSIQGTANEKLFF
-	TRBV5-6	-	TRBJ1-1	TGTGCCAGCAGCTTCCCTCAGGGGAGCACTGAAGCTTTCTTT	CASSFPQGSTEAFF
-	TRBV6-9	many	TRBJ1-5	TGTGCCAGCAGTTACTTTCGGACAGAGAATCAGCCCCAGCATTTT	CASSYFRTENQPQHF
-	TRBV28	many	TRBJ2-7	TGTGCCAGCGGGTGGAGTAGCTCCTACGAGCAGTACTTC	CASGWSSSYEQYF
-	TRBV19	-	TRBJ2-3	TGTGCCAGTAGTATGGACTCCCGCACCCTTACAGATACGCAGTATTTT	CASSMDSRTLTDTQYF